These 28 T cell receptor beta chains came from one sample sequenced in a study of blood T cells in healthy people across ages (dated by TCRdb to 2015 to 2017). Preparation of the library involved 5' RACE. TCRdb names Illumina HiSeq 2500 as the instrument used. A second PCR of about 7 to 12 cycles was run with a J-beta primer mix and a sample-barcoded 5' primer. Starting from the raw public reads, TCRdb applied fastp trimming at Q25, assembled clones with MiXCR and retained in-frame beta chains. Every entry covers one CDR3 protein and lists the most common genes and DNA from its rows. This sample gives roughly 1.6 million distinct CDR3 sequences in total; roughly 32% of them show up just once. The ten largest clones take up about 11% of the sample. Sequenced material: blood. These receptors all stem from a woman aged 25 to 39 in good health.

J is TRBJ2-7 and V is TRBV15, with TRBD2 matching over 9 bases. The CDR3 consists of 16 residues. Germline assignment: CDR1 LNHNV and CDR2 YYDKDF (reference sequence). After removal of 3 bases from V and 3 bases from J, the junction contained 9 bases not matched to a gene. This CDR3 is CATSRKISGSNYEQYF. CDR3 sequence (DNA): TGTGCCACCAGCAGGAAAATTAGCGGGAGTAACTACGAGCAGTACTTC.

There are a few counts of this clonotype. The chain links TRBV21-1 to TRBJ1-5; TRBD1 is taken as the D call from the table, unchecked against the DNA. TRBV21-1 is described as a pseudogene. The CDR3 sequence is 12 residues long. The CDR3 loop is CASDPDPGAQHF. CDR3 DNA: TGTGCCAGCGACCCGGATCCGGGGGCCCAGCATTTT.

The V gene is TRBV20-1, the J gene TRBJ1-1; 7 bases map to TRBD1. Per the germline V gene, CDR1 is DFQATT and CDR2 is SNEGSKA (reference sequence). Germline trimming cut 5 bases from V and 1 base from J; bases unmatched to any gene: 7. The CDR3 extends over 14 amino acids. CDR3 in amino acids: CSAVQGPANTEAFF. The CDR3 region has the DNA TGCAGTGCTGTACAGGGGCCGGCGAACACTGAAGCTTTCTTT.

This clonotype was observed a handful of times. CDR3 sequence: CSARGSGYSYEQYF. The CDR3 DNA is TGCAGTGCCCGCGGCAGCGGTTATTCCTACGAGCAGTACTTC. The V call is TRBV20-1, the J call TRBJ2-7; D is possibly TRBD2 (5 bases). CDR3 size: 14 residues. V was pared by 6 bases and J by 1 base, with 16 bases between. The germline V gene has CDR1 DFQATT and CDR2 SNEGSKA (reference sequence).

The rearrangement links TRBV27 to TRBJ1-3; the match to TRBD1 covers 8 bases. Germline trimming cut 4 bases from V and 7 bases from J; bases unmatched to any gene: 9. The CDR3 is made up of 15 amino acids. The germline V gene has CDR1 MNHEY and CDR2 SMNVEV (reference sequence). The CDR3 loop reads CASSSQGAMVNTIYF. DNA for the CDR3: TGTGCCAGCAGTTCCCAGGGGGCTATGGTGAACACCATATATTTT.

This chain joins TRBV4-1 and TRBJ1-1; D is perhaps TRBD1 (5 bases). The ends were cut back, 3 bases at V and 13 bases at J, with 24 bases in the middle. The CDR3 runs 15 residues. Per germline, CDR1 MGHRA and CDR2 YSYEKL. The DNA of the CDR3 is TGCGCCAGCAGCCAGGGCATTGGGACGGAGACTGATCATTTCTTT. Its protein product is CASSQGIGTETDHFF.

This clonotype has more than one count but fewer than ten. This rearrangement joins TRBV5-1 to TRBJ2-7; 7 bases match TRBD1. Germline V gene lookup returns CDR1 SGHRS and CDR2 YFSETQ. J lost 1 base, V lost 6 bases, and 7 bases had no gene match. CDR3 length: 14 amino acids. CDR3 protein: CASTRQGSSYEQYF. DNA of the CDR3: TGCGCCAGCACCCGACAGGGAAGTTCCTACGAGCAGTACTTC.

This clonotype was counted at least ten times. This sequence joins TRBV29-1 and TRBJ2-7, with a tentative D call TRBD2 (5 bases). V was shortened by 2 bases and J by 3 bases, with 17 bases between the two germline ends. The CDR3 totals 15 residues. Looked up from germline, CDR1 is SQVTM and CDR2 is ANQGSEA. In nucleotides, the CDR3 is TGCAGCGTTGAATTCCCCCGCGAGCGGAGCTACGAGCAGTACTTC. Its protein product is CSVEFPRERSYEQYF.

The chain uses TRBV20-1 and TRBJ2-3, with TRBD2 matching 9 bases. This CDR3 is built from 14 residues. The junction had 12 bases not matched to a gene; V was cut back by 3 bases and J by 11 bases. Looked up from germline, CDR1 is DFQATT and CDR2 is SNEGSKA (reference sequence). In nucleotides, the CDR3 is TGCAGTGCTAGGGAGGGGACTAGCCGAGTCTGGCAGTATTTT. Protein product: CSAREGTSRVWQYF.

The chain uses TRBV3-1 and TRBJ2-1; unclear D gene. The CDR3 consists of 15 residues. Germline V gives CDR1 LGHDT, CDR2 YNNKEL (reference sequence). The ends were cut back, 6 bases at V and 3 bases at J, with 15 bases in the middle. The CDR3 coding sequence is TGTGCCAGCAGTTCCGGTGGGCAGCACTACAATGAGCAGTTCTTC. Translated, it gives CASSSGGQHYNEQFF.

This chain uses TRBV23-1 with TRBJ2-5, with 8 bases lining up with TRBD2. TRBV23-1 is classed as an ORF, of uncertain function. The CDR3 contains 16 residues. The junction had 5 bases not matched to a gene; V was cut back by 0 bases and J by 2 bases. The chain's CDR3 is CASSQSDQRGQETQYF. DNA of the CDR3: TGCGCCAGCAGTCAATCGGACCAGCGGGGGCAAGAGACCCAGTACTTC.

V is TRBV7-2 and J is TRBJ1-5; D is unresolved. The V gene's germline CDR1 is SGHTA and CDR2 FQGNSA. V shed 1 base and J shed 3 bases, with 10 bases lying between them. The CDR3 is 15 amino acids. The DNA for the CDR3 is TGTGCCAGCAGCTTAGGGTTTAGGGCCAATCAGCCCCAGCATTTT. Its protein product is CASSLGFRANQPQHF.

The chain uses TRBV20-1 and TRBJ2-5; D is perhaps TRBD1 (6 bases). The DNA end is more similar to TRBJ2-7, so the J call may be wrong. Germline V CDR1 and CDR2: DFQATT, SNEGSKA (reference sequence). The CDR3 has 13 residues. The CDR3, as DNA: TGCAGTGCCCCGAATCCCGGACAGTACGAGCAGTACTTC. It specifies CSAPNPGQYEQYF.

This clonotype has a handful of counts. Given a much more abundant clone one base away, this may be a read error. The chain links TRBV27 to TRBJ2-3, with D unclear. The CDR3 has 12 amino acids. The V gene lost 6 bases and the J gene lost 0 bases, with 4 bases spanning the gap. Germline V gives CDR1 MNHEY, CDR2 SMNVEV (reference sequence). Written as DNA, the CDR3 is TGTGCCAGCAGGTTTAGCACAGATACGCAGTATTTT. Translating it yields CASRFSTDTQYF.

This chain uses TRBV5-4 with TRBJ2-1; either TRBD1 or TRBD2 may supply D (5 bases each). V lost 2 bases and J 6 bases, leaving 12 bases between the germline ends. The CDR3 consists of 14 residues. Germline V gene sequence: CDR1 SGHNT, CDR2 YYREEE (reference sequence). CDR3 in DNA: TGTGCCAGCAGCTTTTTTGGTGGGGGCAATGAGCAGTTCTTC. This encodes CASSFFGGGNEQFF.

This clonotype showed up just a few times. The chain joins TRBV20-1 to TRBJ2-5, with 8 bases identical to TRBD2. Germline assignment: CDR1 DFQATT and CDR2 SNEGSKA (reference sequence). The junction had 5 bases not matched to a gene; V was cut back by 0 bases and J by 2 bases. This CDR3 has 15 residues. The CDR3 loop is CSARDSGTSQETQYF. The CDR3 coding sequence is TGCAGTGCTAGAGATTCCGGGACTAGTCAAGAGACCCAGTACTTC.

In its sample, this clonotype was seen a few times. Here the CDR3 reads CASIGTGRHNEQFF. DNA for the CDR3: TGTGCCAGCATCGGGACAGGGAGACACAATGAGCAGTTCTTC. V usage is TRBV6-5 and J usage is TRBJ2-1; 9 nucleotides agree with TRBD1. V shed 7 bases and J 5 bases; nucleotides not matched to a gene: 6. The V gene's germline CDR1 is MNHEY and CDR2 SVGAGI. The CDR3 has 14 amino acids.

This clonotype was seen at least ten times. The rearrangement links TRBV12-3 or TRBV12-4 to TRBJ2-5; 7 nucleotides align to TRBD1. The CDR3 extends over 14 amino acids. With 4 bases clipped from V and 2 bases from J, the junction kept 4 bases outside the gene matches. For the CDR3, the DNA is TGTGCCAGCAGTTCGGACAGGTTACAAGAGACCCAGTACTTC. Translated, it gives CASSSDRLQETQYF.

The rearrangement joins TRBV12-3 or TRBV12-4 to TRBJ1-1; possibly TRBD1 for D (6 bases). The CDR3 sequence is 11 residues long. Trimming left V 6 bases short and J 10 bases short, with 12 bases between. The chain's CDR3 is CASRLAQGAFF. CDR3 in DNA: TGTGCCAGCAGGTTGGCACAGGGAGCTTTCTTT.

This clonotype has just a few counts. DNA of the CDR3: TGTGCCAGCAGTTTAGCGCCAGGCAGGGTCCGTGGCTACACCTTC. Encoded protein: CASSLAPGRVRGYTF. The rearrangement uses TRBV12-3 or TRBV12-4 and TRBJ1-2, with TRBD1 as a possible D gene (5 bases). The CDR3 length is 15 residues. V gave up 0 bases and J gave up 7 bases, with 15 bases separating them.

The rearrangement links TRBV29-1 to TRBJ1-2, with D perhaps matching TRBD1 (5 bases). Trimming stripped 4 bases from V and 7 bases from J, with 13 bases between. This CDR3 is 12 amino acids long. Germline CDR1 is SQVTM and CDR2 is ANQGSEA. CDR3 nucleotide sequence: TGCAGCGTTGTCGGGCAGGGCCGTGGCTACACCTTC. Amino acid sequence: CSVVGQGRGYTF.

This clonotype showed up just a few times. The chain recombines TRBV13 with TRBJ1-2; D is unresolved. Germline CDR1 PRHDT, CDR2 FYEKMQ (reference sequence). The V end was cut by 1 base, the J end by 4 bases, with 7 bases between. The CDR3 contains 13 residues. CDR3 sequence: CASSLVKSYGYTF. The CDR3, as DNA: TGTGCCAGCAGCTTAGTCAAGTCCTATGGCTACACCTTC.

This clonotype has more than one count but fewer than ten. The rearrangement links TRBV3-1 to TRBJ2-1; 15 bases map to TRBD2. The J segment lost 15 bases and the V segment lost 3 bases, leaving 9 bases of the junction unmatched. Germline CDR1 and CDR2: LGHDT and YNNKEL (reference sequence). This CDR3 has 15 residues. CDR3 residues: CASSQLGLAGGWLFF. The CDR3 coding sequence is TGTGCCAGCAGCCAGTTGGGACTAGCGGGAGGTTGGCTGTTCTTC.

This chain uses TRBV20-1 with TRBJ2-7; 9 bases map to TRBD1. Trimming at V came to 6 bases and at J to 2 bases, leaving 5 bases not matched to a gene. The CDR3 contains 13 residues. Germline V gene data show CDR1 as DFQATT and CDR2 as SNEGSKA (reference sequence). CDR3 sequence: CSARRTGAYEQYF. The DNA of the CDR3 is TGCAGTGCCCGCCGGACAGGGGCCTACGAGCAGTACTTC.

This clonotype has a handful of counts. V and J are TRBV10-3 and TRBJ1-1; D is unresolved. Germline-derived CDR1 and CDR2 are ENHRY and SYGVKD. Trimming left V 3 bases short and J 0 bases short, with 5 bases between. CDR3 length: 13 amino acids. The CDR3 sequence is CAISENVNTEAFF. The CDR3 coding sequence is TGTGCCATCAGTGAAAACGTGAACACTGAAGCTTTCTTT.

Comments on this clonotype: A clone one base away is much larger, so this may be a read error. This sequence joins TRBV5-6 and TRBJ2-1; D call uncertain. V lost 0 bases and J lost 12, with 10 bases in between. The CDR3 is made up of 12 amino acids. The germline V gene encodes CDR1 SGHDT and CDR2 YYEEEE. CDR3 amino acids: CASSLGAGVQFF. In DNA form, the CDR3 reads TGTGCCAGCAGCTTGGGGGCAGGTGTGCAGTTCTTC.

CDR3 amino acids: CASSLSTVVNQPQHF. The CDR3 coding sequence is TGTGCCAGCAGCCTCTCCACAGTGGTCAATCAGCCCCAGCATTTT. This chain uses TRBV5-5 with TRBJ1-5; no definite D call. The germline V gene has CDR1 SGHKS and CDR2 YYEKEE (reference sequence). Trimming removed 4 bases from V and 3 bases from J, with 14 bases in between. CDR3 length: 15 residues.

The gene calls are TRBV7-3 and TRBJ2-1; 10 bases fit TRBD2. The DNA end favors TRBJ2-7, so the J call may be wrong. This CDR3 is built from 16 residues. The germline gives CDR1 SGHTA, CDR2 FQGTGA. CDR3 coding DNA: TGTGCCAGCAGCCAAGCGGGAGGGAGGAAGTACAATGAGCAGTACTTC. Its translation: CASSQAGGRKYNEQYF.